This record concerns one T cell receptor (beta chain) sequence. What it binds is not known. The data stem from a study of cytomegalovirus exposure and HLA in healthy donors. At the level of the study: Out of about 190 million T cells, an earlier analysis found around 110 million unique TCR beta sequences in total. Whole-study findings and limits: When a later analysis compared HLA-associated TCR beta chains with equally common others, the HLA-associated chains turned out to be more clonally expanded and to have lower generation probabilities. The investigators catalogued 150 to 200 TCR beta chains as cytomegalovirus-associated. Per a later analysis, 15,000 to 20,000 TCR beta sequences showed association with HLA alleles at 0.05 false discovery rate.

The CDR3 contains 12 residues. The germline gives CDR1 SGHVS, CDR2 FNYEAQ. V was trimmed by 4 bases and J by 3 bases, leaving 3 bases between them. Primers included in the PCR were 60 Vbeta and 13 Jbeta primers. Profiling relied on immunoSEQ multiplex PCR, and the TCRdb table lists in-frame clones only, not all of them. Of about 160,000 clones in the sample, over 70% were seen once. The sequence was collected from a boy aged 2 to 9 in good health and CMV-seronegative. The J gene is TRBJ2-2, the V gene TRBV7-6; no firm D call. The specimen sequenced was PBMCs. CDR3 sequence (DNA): TGTGCCAGCAGCTCCTACACCGGGGAGCTGTTTTTT. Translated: CASSSYTGELFF.